These 20 T cell receptor beta chains were all obtained from the same sample, sequenced in a study of blood T cell repertoires in COVID-19. Assay: immunoSEQ multiplex PCR; the TCRdb copy retains only in-frame clones and omits some. Of around 120,000 clones detected, over 80% appear once; the ten largest clones hold roughly 30%. Input material: peripheral blood. These receptors were taken from a woman in her seventies with acute or convalescent COVID-19.

This chain uses TRBV5-1 with TRBJ1-2; possibly TRBD1 for D (5 bases). Germline V gives CDR1 SGHRS, CDR2 YFSETQ. Trimming left V 4 bases short and J 3 bases short, with 16 bases between. The CDR3 has 15 amino acids. The CDR3 DNA reads TGCGCCAGCAGCCGGAATCAGGGATCTCACTATGGCTACACCTTC. Encoded protein: CASSRNQGSHYGYTF.

This sequence joins TRBV11-3 and TRBJ2-3; D perhaps matches TRBD2 (6 bases). Germline V gene data show CDR1 as SGHNT and CDR2 as YENEEA. The CDR3 is 13 residues long. V was trimmed by 4 bases and J by 8 bases, leaving 13 bases between them. The CDR3 DNA reads as TGTGCCAGCAGCTCCACCGTGGGAGGTACGCAGTATTTT. Translated, it gives CASSSTVGGTQYF.

The rearrangement joins TRBV11-2 to TRBJ1-1, with D unclear. Looked up from germline, CDR1 is SGHAT and CDR2 is FQNNGV. The V end lost 3 bases, the J end lost 3 bases, and 8 bases lay between the germline ends. The CDR3 loop spans 13 amino acids. The CDR3 sequence: CASSFSEDTEAFF. DNA for the CDR3: TGTGCCAGCAGCTTCTCAGAAGACACTGAAGCTTTCTTT.

J is TRBJ1-3 and V is TRBV5-5; 8 bases map to TRBD1. Germline loops: CDR1 SGHKS, CDR2 YYEKEE (reference sequence). V was clipped by 0 bases and J by 6 bases; unmatched bases: 5. The CDR3 runs to 15 residues. CDR3 DNA: TGTGCCAGCAGCTTGGTCGGGACAGGCCAAAACACCATATATTTT. Translation gives CASSLVGTGQNTIYF.

The chain joins TRBV5-4 to TRBJ1-2; tentative D call: TRBD1 (6 bases). Germline CDR1 and CDR2: SGHNT and YYREEE (reference sequence). Between the trimmed V and J ends, which lost 4 bases and 0 bases, there was a span of 19 bases. This CDR3 contains 17 residues. CDR3: CASSQQPQGFSNYGYTF. The DNA for the CDR3 is TGTGCCAGCAGCCAACAACCACAGGGCTTCTCTAACTATGGCTACACCTTC.

The chain couples TRBV14 to TRBJ2-7, with TRBD1 identical over 9 bases. The CDR3 spans 16 residues. Unmatched junction bases numbered 11, after V lost 4 bases and J lost 4 bases. Germline V lookup: CDR1 SGHDN, CDR2 FVKESK. In DNA, the CDR3 is TGTGCCAGCAGCCTAGAAGCCGGGACAGGGTGGTACGAGCAGTACTTC. Encoded protein: CASSLEAGTGWYEQYF.

A single count supports this clone. The gene calls are TRBV12-3 or TRBV12-4 and TRBJ2-1; D is unresolved. Trimming stripped 2 bases from V and 7 bases from J, with 6 bases between. This CDR3 has 12 amino acids. CDR3 amino acids: CASSLNENEQFF. Here the CDR3 DNA reads TGTGCCAGCAGTTTAAATGAGAATGAGCAGTTCTTC.

This clone has more than one count but fewer than ten. The chain couples TRBV3-1 (or the pseudogene TRBV3-2) to TRBJ2-7; unclear D gene. The germline gives CDR1 LGHDT, CDR2 YNNKEL (reference sequence). The CDR3 is 14 residues long. Trimming took 0 bases from V and 1 from J, leaving 7 bases between them. CDR3 in DNA: TGTGCCAGCAGCCAAGATTCGTTATCCTACGAGCAGTACTTC. Its translation: CASSQDSLSYEQYF.

V gene TRBV19 combines with J gene TRBJ2-2; 7 bases align to TRBD1. There are 13 residues in the CDR3. The germline V gene has CDR1 LNHDA and CDR2 SQIVND (reference sequence). J lost 5 bases, V lost 6 bases, and 3 bases had no gene match. CDR3 sequence: CASSTTGTGELFF. The DNA for the CDR3 is TGTGCCAGTAGCACGACAGGGACCGGGGAGCTGTTTTTT.

V is TRBV6-5 and J is TRBJ1-1, with D possibly being TRBD1 (5 bases). V lost 7 bases and J lost 1, with 10 bases in between. Germline V gene lookup returns CDR1 MNHEY and CDR2 SVGAGI. The CDR3 is made up of 13 amino acids. The CDR3 nucleotides are TGTGCCAGCACCGCGGGGCAGAACACTGAAGCTTTCTTT. This codes for CASTAGQNTEAFF.

This clone was observed once. The V and J genes are TRBV11-2 and TRBJ2-7, with TRBD1 identical over 8 bases. Germline V gene data show CDR1 as SGHAT and CDR2 as FQNNGV. Trimming cost V 0 bases and J 3 bases; bases outside gene matches: 4. This CDR3 region has 15 residues. In DNA form, the CDR3 reads TGTGCCAGCAGCTTAGAGACAGGGGCTTACTACGAGCAGTACTTC. This gives the protein CASSLETGAYYEQYF.

The chain uses TRBV29-1 and TRBJ1-6, with D tentatively TRBD1 (5 bases). The V gene's germline CDR1 is SQVTM and CDR2 ANQGSEA. The V and J ends lost 5 bases and 14 bases respectively, with 22 bases between them. The CDR3 covers 14 residues. The CDR3, as DNA: TGCAGCGTTATTGACAGCTCAAGATGGTGGGCCCTCCACTTT. This gives the protein CSVIDSSRWWALHF.

The count of this clone is one. This chain connects TRBV2 to TRBJ2-3; 7 bases fit TRBD1. Germline V gives CDR1 SNHLY, CDR2 FYNNEI. CDR3 length: 14 residues. With 8 bases clipped from V and 6 bases from J, the junction kept 11 bases outside the gene matches. The CDR3 loop reads CASFRDRRADTQYF. The CDR3 DNA reads as TGTGCCAGCTTCCGGGACAGAAGAGCGGATACGCAGTATTTT.

DNA for the CDR3: TGTGCCAGCACTTGGGGGGGACAGGGGTACTATGGCTACACCTTC. Amino acid sequence: CASTWGGQGYYGYTF. The rearrangement links TRBV2 to TRBJ1-2, with 10 bases aligning to TRBD1. This CDR3 is built from 15 residues. The V and J ends lost 7 bases and 3 bases, in that order; junction bases with no gene match: 8. The germline CDR1 and CDR2 sequences are SNHLY and FYNNEI.

The chain uses TRBV5-1 and TRBJ2-3, with 10 bases matching TRBD2. The trim removed 5 bases at V and 1 base at J, leaving 7 bases unmatched. CDR3 length: 16 residues. The germline V gene has CDR1 SGHRS and CDR2 YFSETQ. The CDR3 bases are TGCGCCAGCAGATCCAGCGGGGGGGCCGGCACAGATACGCAGTATTTT. Amino acid sequence: CASRSSGGAGTDTQYF.

The chain links TRBV6-5 to TRBJ2-7, with 8 bases matching TRBD1. V lost 0 bases, J lost 2 bases, and 6 bases stayed unmatched. There are 16 residues in the CDR3. The germline CDR1 and CDR2 sequences are MNHEY and SVGAGI. The CDR3 loop reads CASSYSLTGVTYEQYF. In DNA, the CDR3 is TGTGCCAGCAGTTACTCGTTGACAGGGGTAACCTACGAGCAGTACTTC.

This clone came up a few times. This sequence joins TRBV2 and TRBJ1-4; D ambiguous. Per germline, CDR1 SNHLY and CDR2 FYNNEI. CDR3 length equals 14 residues. The germline V and J ends were trimmed by 8 bases and 4 bases, with 14 bases remaining between them. Here the CDR3 DNA reads TGTGCCAGCTACAGTAGGCAGCTTAATGAAAAACTGTTTTTT. It translates to CASYSRQLNEKLFF.

The V gene is TRBV5-1, the J gene TRBJ1-6; 7 positions agree with TRBD1. After removal of 4 bases from V and 9 bases from J, the junction contained 13 bases not matched to a gene. CDR3 size: 16 residues. Germline-derived CDR1 and CDR2 are SGHRS and YFSETQ. Here the CDR3 reads CASSQTTGEHSSPLHF. The CDR3 DNA follows: TGCGCCAGCAGCCAAACAACAGGGGAACATAGTTCACCCCTCCACTTT.

The chain couples TRBV10-3 to TRBJ2-1, with 12 bases that match TRBD2. Per the germline V gene, CDR1 is ENHRY and CDR2 is SYGVKD. V lost 5 bases, J lost 7 bases, and 3 bases stayed unmatched. This CDR3 is built from 14 residues. Written as DNA, the CDR3 is TGTGCCATCAGTTTAGGACTAGCGGGGAATGAGCAGTTCTTC. Protein: CAISLGLAGNEQFF.

In DNA form, the CDR3 reads TGTGCCAGCAGTTTTCAAACGGTTGGACTAGCGGGGGCCAATGAGCAGTTCTTC. This translates into CASSFQTVGLAGANEQFF. This chain joins TRBV7-6 and TRBJ2-1, with 13 nucleotides matching TRBD2. The CDR3 runs to 18 residues. The V segment lost 6 bases and the J segment 6 bases; nucleotides outside the gene matches: 14. CDR1 SGHVS and CDR2 FNYEAQ come from the germline V gene.